Presented here are 3 T cell receptor beta chains from one specimen sequenced in a study of blood T cell repertoires in COVID-19. Sequencing used immunoSEQ multiplex PCR; TCRdb keeps in-frame clones, though not all of them. The repertoire holds about 47,000 clones, with over 75% as singletons. The sequenced sample consisted of peripheral blood. These receptor sequences come from a man between 65 and 85 years old with active COVID-19.

The chain employs TRBV4-3 and TRBJ1-1; 9 nucleotides agree with TRBD1. The CDR3 spans 15 residues. V lost 4 bases to trimming and J lost 0 bases; unmatched junction nucleotides: 3. Germline loops: CDR1 LGHNA, CDR2 YSLEER. The CDR3 DNA reads TGCGCCAGCAGCCGAGGACAGGGGTTGAACACTGAAGCTTTCTTT. This encodes CASSRGQGLNTEAFF.

The chain combines TRBV7-2 with TRBJ2-5, with TRBD1 matching over 7 bases. This CDR3 comprises 14 residues. Germline V gives CDR1 SGHTA, CDR2 FQGNSA. The V gene end was trimmed by 6 bases and the J gene end by 1 base; junction bases not matched to a gene: 5. The CDR3 sequence is CASSLGQSQETQYF. CDR3 bases: TGTGCCAGCAGTTTGGGACAGAGCCAAGAGACCCAGTACTTC.

This clone has only one observation. The chain employs TRBV5-5 and TRBJ1-5; possible D gene TRBD1, 5 bases. This CDR3 contains 13 residues. Germline V gene data show CDR1 as SGHKS and CDR2 as YYEKEE (reference sequence). Trimming removed 7 bases at V and 9 bases at J, with 17 bases between. CDR3 nucleotide sequence: TGTGCCAGCGGAGGGGCCTTGGAGGGGCCCCAGCATTTT. This translates into CASGGALEGPQHF.